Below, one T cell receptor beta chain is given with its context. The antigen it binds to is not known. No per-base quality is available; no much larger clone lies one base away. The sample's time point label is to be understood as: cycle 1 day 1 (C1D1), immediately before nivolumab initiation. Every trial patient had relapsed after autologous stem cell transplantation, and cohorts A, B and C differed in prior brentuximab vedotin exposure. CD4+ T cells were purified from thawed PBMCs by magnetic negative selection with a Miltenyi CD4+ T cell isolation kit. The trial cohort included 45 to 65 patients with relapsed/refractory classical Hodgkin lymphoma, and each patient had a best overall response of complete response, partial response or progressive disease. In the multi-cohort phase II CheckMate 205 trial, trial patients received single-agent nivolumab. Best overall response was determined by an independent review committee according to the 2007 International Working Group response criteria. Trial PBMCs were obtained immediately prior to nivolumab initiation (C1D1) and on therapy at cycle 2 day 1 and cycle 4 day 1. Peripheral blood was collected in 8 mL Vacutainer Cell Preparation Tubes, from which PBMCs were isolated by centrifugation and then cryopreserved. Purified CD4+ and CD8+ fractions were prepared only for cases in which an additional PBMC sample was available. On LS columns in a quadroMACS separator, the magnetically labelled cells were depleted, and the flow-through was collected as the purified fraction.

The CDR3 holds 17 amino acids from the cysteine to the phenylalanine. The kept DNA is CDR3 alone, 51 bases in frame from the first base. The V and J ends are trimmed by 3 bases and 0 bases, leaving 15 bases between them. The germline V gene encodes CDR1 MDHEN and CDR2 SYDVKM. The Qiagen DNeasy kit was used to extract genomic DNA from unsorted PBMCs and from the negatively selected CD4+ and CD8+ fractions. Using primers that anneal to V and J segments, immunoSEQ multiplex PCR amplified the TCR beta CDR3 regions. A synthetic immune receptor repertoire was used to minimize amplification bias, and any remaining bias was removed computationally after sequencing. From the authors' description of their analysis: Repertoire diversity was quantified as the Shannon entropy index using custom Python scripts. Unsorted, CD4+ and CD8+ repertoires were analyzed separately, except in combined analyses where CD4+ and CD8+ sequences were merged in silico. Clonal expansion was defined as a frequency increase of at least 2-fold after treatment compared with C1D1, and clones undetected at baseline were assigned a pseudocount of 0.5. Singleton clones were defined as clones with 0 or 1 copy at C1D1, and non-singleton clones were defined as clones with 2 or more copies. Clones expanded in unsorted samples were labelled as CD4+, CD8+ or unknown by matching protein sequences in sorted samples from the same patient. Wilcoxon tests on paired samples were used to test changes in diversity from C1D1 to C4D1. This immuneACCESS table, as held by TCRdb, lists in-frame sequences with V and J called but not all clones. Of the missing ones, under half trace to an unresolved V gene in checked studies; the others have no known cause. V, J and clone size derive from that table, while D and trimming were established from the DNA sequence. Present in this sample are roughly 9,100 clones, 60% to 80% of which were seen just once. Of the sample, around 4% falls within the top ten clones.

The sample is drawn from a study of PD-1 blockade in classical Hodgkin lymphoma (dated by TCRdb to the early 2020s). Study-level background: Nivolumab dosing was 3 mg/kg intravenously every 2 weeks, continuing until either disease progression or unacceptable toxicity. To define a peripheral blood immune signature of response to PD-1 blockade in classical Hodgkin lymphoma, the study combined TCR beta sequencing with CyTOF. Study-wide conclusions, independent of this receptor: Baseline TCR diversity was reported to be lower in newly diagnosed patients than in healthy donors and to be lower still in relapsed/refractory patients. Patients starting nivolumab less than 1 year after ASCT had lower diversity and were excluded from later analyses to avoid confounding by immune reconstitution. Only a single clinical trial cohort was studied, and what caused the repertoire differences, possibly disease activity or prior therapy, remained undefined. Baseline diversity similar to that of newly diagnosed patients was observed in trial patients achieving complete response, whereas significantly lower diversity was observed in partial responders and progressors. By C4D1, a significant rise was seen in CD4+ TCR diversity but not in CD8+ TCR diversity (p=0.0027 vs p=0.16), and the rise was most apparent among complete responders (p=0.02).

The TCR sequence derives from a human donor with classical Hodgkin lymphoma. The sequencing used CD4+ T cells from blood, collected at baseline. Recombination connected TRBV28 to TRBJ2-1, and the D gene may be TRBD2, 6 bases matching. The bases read TGTGCCAGCAGTTTGCCCACGACTAGGAGCTCCTACAATGAGCAGTTCTTC. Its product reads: CASSLPTTRSSYNEQFF.